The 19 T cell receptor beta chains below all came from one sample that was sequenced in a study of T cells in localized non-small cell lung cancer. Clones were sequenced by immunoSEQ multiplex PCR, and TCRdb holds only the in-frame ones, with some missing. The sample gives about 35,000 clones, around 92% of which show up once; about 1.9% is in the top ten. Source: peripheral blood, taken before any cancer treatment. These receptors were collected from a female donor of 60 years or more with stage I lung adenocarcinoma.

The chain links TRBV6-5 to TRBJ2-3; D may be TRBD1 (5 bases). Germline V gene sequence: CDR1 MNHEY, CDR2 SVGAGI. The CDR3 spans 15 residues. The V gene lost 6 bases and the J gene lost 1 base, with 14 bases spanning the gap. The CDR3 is CASSNTGSGTDTQYF. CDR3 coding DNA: TGTGCCAGCAGCAATACAGGTTCCGGCACAGATACGCAGTATTTT.

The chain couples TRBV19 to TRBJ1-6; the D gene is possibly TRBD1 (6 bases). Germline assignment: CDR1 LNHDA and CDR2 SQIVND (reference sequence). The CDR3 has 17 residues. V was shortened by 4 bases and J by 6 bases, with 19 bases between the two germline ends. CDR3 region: CASSKTWTVQGNSPLHF. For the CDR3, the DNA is TGTGCCAGTAGTAAAACTTGGACAGTGCAGGGTAATTCACCCCTCCACTTT.

The CDR3 bases are TGTGCCAGCTCGGACGAAAAAGTCTGGGAAGCTTTCTTT. Its translation is CASSDEKVWEAFF. The V gene is TRBV18, the J gene TRBJ1-1; D remains ambiguous. The CDR3 consists of 13 residues. V was clipped by 6 bases and J by 8 bases, with 16 bases between them. The germline V gene has CDR1 KGHSH and CDR2 LQKENI.

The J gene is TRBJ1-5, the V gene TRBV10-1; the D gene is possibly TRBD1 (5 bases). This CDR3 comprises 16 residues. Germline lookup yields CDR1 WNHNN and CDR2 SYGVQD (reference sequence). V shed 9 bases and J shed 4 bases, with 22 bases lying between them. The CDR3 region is CASIQAPTTWNQPQHF. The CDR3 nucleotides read TGCGCCAGTATACAGGCTCCGACCACTTGGAATCAGCCCCAGCATTTT.

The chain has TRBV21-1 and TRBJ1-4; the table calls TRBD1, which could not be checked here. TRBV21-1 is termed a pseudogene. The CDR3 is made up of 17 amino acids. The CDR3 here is CASSKGARGLDNEKLFF. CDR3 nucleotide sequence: TGTGCCAGCAGCAAAGGAGCCAGGGGGCTGGATAATGAAAAACTGTTTTTT.

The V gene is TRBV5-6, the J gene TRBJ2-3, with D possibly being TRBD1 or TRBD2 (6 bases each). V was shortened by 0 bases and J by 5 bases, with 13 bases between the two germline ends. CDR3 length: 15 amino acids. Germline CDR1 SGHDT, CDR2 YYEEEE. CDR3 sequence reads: CASSLAGGRGDTQYF. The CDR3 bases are TGTGCCAGCAGCTTGGCTGGGGGGCGGGGAGATACGCAGTATTTT.

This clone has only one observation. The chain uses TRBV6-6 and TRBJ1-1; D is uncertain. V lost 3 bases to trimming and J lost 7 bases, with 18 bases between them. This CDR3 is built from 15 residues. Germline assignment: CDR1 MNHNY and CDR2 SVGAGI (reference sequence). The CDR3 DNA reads TGTGCCAGCAGTTATTTGGACTTCCTTGGGATTGAAGCTTTCTTT. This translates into CASSYLDFLGIEAFF.

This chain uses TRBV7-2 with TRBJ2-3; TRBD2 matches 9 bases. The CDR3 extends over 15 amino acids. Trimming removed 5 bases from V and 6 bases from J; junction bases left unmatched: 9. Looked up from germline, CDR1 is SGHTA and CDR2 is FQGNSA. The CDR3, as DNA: TGTGCCAGCAGCCAGCCGGGGCTAGCGGGGGATACGCAGTATTTT. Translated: CASSQPGLAGDTQYF.

The CDR3 nucleotides are TGTGCCTGGAGTTTTGACAGGAACACTGAAGCTTTCTTT. Translation gives CAWSFDRNTEAFF. V gene TRBV30 combines with J gene TRBJ1-1, with D possibly matching TRBD1 (5 bases). Germline V CDR1 and CDR2: GTSNPN, SVGIG (reference sequence). The CDR3 is made up of 13 amino acids. Trimming took 2 bases from V and 1 from J, leaving 8 bases between them. The complete variable domain, with remaining parts taken from reference TRBV30 and TRBJ1-1, reads SQTIHQWPATLVQPVGSPLSLECTVEGTSNPNLYWYRQAAGRGLQLLFYSVGIGQISSEVPQNLSASRPQDRQFILSSKKLLLSDSGFYLCAWSFDRNTEAFFGQGTRLTVV.

The CDR3 DNA is TGTGCCAGCAGTGATTTGGCATTACACGAGCAGTACTTC. Protein sequence: CASSDLALHEQYF. The chain couples TRBV6-1 to TRBJ2-7; no reliable D call. Germline CDR1 is MNHNS and CDR2 is SASEGT. Trimming removed 3 bases from V and 5 bases from J, with 11 bases in between. The CDR3 runs 13 residues.

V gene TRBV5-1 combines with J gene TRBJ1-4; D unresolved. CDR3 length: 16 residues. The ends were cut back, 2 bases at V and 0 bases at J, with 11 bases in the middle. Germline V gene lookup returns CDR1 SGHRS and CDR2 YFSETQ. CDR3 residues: CASSLTHSATNEKLFF. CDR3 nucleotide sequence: TGCGCCAGCAGCTTAACTCACAGTGCAACTAATGAAAAACTGTTTTTT.

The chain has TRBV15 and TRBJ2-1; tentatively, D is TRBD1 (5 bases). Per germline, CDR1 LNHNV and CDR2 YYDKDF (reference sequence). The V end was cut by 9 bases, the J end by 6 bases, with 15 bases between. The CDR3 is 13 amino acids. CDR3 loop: CATERVRGNEQFF. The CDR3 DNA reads TGTGCCACTGAAAGGGTTAGGGGCAATGAGCAGTTCTTC.

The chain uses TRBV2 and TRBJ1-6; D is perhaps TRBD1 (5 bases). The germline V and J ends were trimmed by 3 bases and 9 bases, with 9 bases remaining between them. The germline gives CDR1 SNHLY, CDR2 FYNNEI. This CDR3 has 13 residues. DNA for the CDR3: TGTGCCAGCAGTGACAGGGTGGGTTCACCCCTCCACTTT. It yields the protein CASSDRVGSPLHF.

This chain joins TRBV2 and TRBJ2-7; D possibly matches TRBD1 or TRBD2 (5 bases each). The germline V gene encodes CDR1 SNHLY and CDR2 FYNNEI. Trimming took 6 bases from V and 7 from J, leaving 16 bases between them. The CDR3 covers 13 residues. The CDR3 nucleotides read TGTGCCAGCAGACGGGGCACGGTGGGGGAGCAGTACTTC. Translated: CASRRGTVGEQYF. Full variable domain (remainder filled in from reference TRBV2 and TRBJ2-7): EPEVTQTPSHQVTQMGQEVILRCVPISNHLYFYWYRQILGQKVEFLVSFYNNEISEKSEIFDDQFSVERPDGSNFTLKIRSTKLEDSAMYFCASRRGTVGEQYFGPGTRLTVT.

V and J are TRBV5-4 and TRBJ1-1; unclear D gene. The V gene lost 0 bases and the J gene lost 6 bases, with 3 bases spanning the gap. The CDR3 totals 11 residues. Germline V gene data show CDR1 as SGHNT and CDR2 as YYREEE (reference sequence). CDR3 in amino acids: CASSLESEAFF. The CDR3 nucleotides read TGTGCCAGCAGCTTGGAGTCTGAAGCTTTCTTT.

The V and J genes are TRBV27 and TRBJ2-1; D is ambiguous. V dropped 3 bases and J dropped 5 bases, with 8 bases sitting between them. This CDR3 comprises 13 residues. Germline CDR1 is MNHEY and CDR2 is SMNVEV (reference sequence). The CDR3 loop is CASSFVGNNEQFF. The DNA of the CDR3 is TGTGCCAGCAGTTTCGTGGGGAACAATGAGCAGTTCTTC.

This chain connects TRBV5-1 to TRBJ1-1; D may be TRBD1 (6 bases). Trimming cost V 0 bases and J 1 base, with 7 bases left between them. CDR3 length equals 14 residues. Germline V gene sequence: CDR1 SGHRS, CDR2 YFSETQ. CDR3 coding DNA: TGCGCCAGCAGCTTGGGACAGGAGAACACTGAAGCTTTCTTT. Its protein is CASSLGQENTEAFF.

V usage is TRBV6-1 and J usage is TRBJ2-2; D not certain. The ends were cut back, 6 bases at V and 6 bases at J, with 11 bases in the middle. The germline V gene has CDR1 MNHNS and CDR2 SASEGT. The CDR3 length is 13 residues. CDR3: CASSSTPAGELFF. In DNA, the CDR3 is TGTGCCAGCAGCTCAACCCCCGCCGGGGAGCTGTTTTTT.

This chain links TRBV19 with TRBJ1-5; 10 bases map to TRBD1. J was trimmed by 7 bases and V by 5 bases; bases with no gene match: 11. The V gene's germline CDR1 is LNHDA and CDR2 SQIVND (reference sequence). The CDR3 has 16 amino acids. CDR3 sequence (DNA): TGTGCCAGTAGTCCCCGACAGGGGGCCTTAGGACAGCCCCAGCATTTT. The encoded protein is CASSPRQGALGQPQHF.